This TCR beta chain came from a study of cytomegalovirus exposure and HLA in healthy donors. Across the whole study: Most genotyped donors, 81% of roughly 400, had Caucasian-associated genetic ancestry.

PCR used 60 Vbeta primers and 13 Jbeta primers. The assay was immunoSEQ multiplex PCR, and TCRdb's table has in-frame clones only and misses some. The sample has roughly 230,000 clones; nearly 95% are singletons. This clone has only one observation. The V end lost 3 bases, the J end lost 3 bases, and 3 bases lay between the germline ends. The CDR3 contains 11 residues. Germline V CDR1 and CDR2: KGHSH, LQKENI. This clonotype originated in a girl aged 2 to 10 in good health and CMV-seronegative. Sequenced input: PBMCs. V usage is TRBV18 and J usage is TRBJ2-7; no reliable D call. The CDR3 bases are TGTGCCAGCTCACCCGGCTACGAGCAGTACTTC. Protein product: CASSPGYEQYF.